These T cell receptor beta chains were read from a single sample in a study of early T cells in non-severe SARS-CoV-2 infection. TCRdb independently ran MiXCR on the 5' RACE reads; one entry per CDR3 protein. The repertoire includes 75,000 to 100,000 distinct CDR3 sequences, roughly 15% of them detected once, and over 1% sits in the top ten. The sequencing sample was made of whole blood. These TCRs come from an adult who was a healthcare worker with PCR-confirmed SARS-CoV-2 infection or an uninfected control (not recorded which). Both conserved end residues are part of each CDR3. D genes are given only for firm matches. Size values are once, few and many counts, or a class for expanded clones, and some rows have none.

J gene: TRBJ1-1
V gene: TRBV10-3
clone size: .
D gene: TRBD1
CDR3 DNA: TGTGCCATCAGCAGATCGGGACAGGAAGCTTTCTTT
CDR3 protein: CAISRSGQEAFF

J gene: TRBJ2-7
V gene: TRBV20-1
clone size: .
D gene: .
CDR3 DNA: TGCAGTGCTGTCAGGGATCCCGAGCAGTACTTC
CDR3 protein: CSAVRDPEQYF

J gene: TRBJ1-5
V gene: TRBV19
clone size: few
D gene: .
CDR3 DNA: TGTGCCAGTAGTCATGTGTCCGGGACCGATCGGCCCCAGCATTTT
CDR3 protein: CASSHVSGTDRPQHF

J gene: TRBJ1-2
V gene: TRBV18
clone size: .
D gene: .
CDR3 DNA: TGTGCCAGCTCACCACCGGGTGGGGGAGGCTATGGCTACACCTTC
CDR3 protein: CASSPPGGGGYGYTF

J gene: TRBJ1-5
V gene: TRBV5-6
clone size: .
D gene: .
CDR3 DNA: TGTGCCAGCAGCTCTGGCGGCGGGGGCTTTGATCAGCCCCAGCATTTT
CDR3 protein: CASSSGGGGFDQPQHF

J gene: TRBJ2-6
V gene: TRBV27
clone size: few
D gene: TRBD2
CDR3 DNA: TGTGCCAGCAGTTCCATACTTCCGGGACTACTAGCTGGGGCCAACGTCCTGACTTTC
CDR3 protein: CASSSILPGLLAGANVLTF

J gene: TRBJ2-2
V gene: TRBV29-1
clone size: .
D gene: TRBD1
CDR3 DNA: TGCAGCGTTGATACACAGGGGTCCACCGGGGAGCTGTTTTTT
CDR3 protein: CSVDTQGSTGELFF

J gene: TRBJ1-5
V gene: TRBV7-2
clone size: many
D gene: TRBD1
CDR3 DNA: TGTGCCAGCAGCTTGCAGGGGGGAGAGCAGCCCCAGCATTTT
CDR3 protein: CASSLQGGEQPQHF

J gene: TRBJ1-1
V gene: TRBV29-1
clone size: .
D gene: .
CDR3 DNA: TGCAGCGTTGAGGGGTTGAACACTGAAGCTTTCTTT
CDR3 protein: CSVEGLNTEAFF

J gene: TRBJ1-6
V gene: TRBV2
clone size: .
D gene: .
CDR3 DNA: TGTGCCAGCAGTGTAACTCTCAGGGGAGGTTCACCCCTCCACTTT
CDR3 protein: CASSVTLRGGSPLHF

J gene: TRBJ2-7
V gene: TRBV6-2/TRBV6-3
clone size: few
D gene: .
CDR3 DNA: TGTGCCAGCAGCTATGACGTTGGCGAGCAGTACTTC
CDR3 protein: CASSYDVGEQYF

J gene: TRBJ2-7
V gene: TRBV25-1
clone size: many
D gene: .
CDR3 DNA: TGTGCCAGCAGTGCCCCGACAGGACAAAGCTCCTACGAGCAGTACTTC
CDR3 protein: CASSAPTGQSSYEQYF

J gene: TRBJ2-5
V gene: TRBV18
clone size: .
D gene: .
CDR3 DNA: TGTGCCAGCTCACCAGACCAAGAGACCCAGTACTTC
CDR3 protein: CASSPDQETQYF

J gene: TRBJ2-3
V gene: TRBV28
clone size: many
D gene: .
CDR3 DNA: TGTGCCAGCAGTTCGACGGGAGACCGCACAGATACGCAGTATTTT
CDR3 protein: CASSSTGDRTDTQYF

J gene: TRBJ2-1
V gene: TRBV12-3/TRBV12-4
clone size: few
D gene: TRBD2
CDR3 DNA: TGTGCCAGCAGTTTAGCCTCTAGCGGCAATGAGCAGTTCTTC
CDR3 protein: CASSLASSGNEQFF

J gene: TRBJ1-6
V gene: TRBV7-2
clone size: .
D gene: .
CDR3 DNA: TGTGCCAGCACCGATTTCCGCGCTTCACCCCTCCACTTT
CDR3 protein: CASTDFRASPLHF

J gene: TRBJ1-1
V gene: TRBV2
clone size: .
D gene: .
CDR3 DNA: TGTGCCAGCAGACGAAAGAACACTGAAGCTTTCTTT
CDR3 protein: CASRRKNTEAFF

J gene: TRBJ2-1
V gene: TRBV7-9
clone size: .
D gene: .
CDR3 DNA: TGTGCCAGCAGGCCATGGGGTGTGAAGGTCGATGAGCAGTTCTTC
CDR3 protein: CASRPWGVKVDEQFF

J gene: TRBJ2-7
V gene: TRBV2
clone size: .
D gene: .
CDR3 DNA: TGTGCCAGCAGGAACAGCTACGAGCAGTACTTC
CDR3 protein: CASRNSYEQYF

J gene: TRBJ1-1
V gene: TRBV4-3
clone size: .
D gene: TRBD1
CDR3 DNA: TGCGCCAGCAGCTTTTCACCCGGGACAGGGAGGAACACTGAAGCTTTCTTT
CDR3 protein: CASSFSPGTGRNTEAFF

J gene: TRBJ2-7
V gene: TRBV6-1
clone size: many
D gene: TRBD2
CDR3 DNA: TGTGCCAGCAGTGGGGGGACTAGCGTTACCTACGAGCAGTACTTC
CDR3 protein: CASSGGTSVTYEQYF